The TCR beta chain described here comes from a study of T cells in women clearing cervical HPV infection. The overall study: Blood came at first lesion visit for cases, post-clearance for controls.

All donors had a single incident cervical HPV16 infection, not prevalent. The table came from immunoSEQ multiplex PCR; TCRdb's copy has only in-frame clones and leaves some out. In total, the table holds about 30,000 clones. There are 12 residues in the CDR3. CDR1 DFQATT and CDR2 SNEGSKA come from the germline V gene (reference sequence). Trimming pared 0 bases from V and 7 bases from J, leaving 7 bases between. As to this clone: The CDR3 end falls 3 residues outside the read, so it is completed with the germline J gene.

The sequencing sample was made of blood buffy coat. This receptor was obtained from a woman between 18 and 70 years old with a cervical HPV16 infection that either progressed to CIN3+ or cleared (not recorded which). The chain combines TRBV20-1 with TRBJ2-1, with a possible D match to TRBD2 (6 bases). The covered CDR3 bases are TGCAGTGCTAGAGAGGGGGGAAATGAG. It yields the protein CSAREGGNE. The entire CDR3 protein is CSAREGGNEQFF.